These 26 T cell receptor beta chains originate from one sample sequenced in a study of radiotherapy plus CTLA-4 blockade in lung cancer. Some clones are missing from TCRdb's copy, which holds only in-frame ones; the method was immunoSEQ multiplex PCR. The repertoire holds some 66,000 clones, with about 80% as singletons. The specimen comprised peripheral blood, sampled from a patient treated with radiotherapy plus ipilimumab. The receptors were gathered from a human donor with non-small cell lung cancer who had a partial response to radiotherapy plus ipilimumab.

The chain is built from TRBV5-1 and TRBJ2-7; 10 bases match TRBD2. CDR1 and CDR2 (germline): SGHRS, YFSETQ. This CDR3 is 16 amino acids long. Trimming at V came to 3 bases and at J to 2 bases, leaving 8 bases not matched to a gene. The CDR3 DNA follows: TGCGCCAGCAGCTGGACTAGCGGATCGTCAACCTACGAGCAGTACTTC. It yields the protein CASSWTSGSSTYEQYF.

The CDR3 DNA follows: TGTGCCAGCAGTTTGGGGGCGGGCGGCTACACCTTC. Amino acids: CASSLGAGGYTF. The V call is TRBV28, the J call TRBJ1-2; possibly TRBD1 for D (6 bases). Trimming cost V 3 bases and J 8 bases, with 10 bases left between them. Per germline, CDR1 MDHEN and CDR2 SYDVKM. CDR3 length: 12 amino acids.

This clone was seen only once. The chain carries TRBV5-1 and TRBJ2-3; unclear D gene. Germline V gene lookup returns CDR1 SGHRS and CDR2 YFSETQ. Deletions cut 0 bases from V and 11 bases from J, with 13 bases between. The CDR3 covers 13 residues. The CDR3 sequence is CASSLVSAREQYF. CDR3 in DNA: TGCGCCAGCAGCTTGGTGTCCGCTCGCGAGCAGTATTTT.

V usage is TRBV27 and J usage is TRBJ2-1, with 8 positions matching TRBD2. CDR3 length: 15 amino acids. J gave up 5 bases and V 4 bases, and 7 bases lay outside the gene matches. The germline gives CDR1 MNHEY, CDR2 SMNVEV (reference sequence). The chain's CDR3 is CASSYLAGSHNEQFF. CDR3 coding DNA: TGTGCCAGCAGTTATTTAGCGGGATCCCACAATGAGCAGTTCTTC.

The V gene is TRBV6-5, the J gene TRBJ2-7; a possible D gene is TRBD2 (6 bases). V lost 5 bases and J lost 9, with 11 bases in between. The CDR3 is made up of 11 amino acids. The germline CDR1 and CDR2 sequences are MNHEY and SVGAGI. This CDR3 reads CASSAQGGQYF. The CDR3 DNA sequence: TGTGCCAGCAGTGCCCAGGGAGGGCAGTACTTC.

The gene calls are TRBV29-1 and TRBJ2-7, with a possible D match to TRBD1 (6 bases). The CDR3 contains 12 residues. The V and J ends lost 5 bases and 2 bases respectively, with 10 bases between them. Germline V gene sequence: CDR1 SQVTM, CDR2 ANQGSEA. The CDR3 region is CSVLRGTYEQYF. The DNA of the CDR3 is TGCAGCGTTCTAAGGGGGACCTACGAGCAGTACTTC.

This sequence joins TRBV30 and TRBJ1-4; 8 bases are shared with TRBD1. V trimming: 0 bases; J trimming: 6 bases; junction bases outside the gene matches: 6. Germline lookup yields CDR1 GTSNPN and CDR2 SVGIG (reference sequence). The CDR3 has 15 residues. The CDR3 bases are TGTGCCTGGAGTGTAGGCAGGACAGGGCATGAAAAACTGTTTTTT. Encoded protein: CAWSVGRTGHEKLFF.

The V and J genes are TRBV7-2 and TRBJ2-1; TRBD2 agrees at 8 bases. The CDR3 has 16 residues. The germline V gene encodes CDR1 SGHTA and CDR2 FQGNSA. V dropped 3 bases and J dropped 6; count of bases not matched to a gene: 10. The CDR3 nucleotides read TGTGCCAGCAGCTTGGGGGGACTAGTTTGGCTCAATGAGCAGTTCTTC. Translated, it gives CASSLGGLVWLNEQFF.

The table lists this clone with a few counts. The gene calls are TRBV5-6 and TRBJ1-3; 9 bases are shared with TRBD1. With 5 bases clipped from V and 4 bases from J, the junction kept 7 bases outside the gene matches. The CDR3 has 15 amino acids. The V gene's germline CDR1 is SGHDT and CDR2 YYEEEE. The CDR3 DNA reads as TGTGCCAGCAGGCAAGCAGGGACAGGGGGAAACACCATATATTTT. Protein: CASRQAGTGGNTIYF.

The V and J genes are TRBV6-5 and TRBJ1-2; possibly TRBD1 for D (6 bases). V gave up 6 bases and J gave up 8 bases, with 16 bases separating them. The CDR3 length is 13 residues. Germline loops: CDR1 MNHEY, CDR2 SVGAGI. DNA of the CDR3: TGTGCCAGCAGCCCCCCGCAGGGGTACGGCTACACCTTC. This translates into CASSPPQGYGYTF.

The chain couples TRBV28 to TRBJ2-3; TRBD2 agrees at 7 bases. The V and J ends lost 7 bases and 1 base, in that order; junction bases with no gene match: 11. Germline CDR1 is MDHEN and CDR2 is SYDVKM. There are 16 residues in the CDR3. The CDR3 is CASTQPWGGGTDTQYF. CDR3 coding DNA: TGTGCCAGCACCCAGCCCTGGGGAGGGGGCACAGATACGCAGTATTTT.

The chain is built from TRBV25-1 and TRBJ1-3, with TRBD1 identical over 7 bases. This CDR3 region has 15 residues. Trimming at V came to 3 bases and at J to 4 bases, leaving 6 bases not matched to a gene. Germline lookup yields CDR1 MGHDK and CDR2 SYGVNS. The CDR3 protein is CASSDTTGAGNTIYF. CDR3 nucleotides: TGTGCCAGCAGTGACACAACAGGGGCCGGAAACACCATATATTTT.

The chain recombines TRBV2 with TRBJ2-7; no reliable D call. V gave up 4 bases and J gave up 4 bases, with 8 bases separating them. The CDR3 covers 12 residues. Per the germline V gene, CDR1 is SNHLY and CDR2 is FYNNEI. The CDR3 loop is CASSVEIYEQYF. Written as DNA, the CDR3 is TGTGCCAGCAGTGTAGAGATTTACGAGCAGTACTTC.

The rearrangement links TRBV30 to TRBJ2-3; tentatively, D is TRBD1 (6 bases). The CDR3 spans 14 residues. Looked up from germline, CDR1 is GTSNPN and CDR2 is SVGIG (reference sequence). Trimming took off 2 bases at V and 0 bases at J, with 9 bases between the two ends. CDR3 amino acids: CAWSFRGSTDTQYF. Written as DNA, the CDR3 is TGTGCCTGGAGTTTCAGGGGAAGCACAGATACGCAGTATTTT.

The chain recombines TRBV27 with TRBJ1-1; D uncertain. The CDR3 is 14 residues long. With 3 bases removed from V and 2 bases from J, the gap between germline ends came to 10 bases. Germline CDR1 and CDR2: MNHEY and SMNVEV (reference sequence). CDR3 coding DNA: TGTGCCAGCAGTTTGCGGGGTCGTAACACTGAAGCTTTCTTT. It encodes CASSLRGRNTEAFF.

The chain uses TRBV5-1 and TRBJ1-3; unclear D gene. Trimming removed 0 bases from V and 0 bases from J, with 7 bases in between. Germline V gene sequence: CDR1 SGHRS, CDR2 YFSETQ. CDR3 size: 15 residues. The CDR3 bases are TGCGCCAGCAGCTTGGAGCCCAACTCTGGAAACACCATATATTTT. Its translation is CASSLEPNSGNTIYF.

V and J are TRBV28 and TRBJ2-7, with D possibly matching TRBD2 (5 bases). Germline CDR1 is MDHEN and CDR2 is SYDVKM. The CDR3 length is 15 residues. Trimming took off 2 bases at V and 0 bases at J, with 11 bases between the two ends. CDR3 sequence (DNA): TGTGCCAGCAGTTTAGGAGGTTCCAGCTCCTACGAGCAGTACTTC. Translating gives CASSLGGSSSYEQYF.

The chain links TRBV28 to TRBJ1-6, with no clear D. This CDR3 comprises 14 residues. The germline gives CDR1 MDHEN, CDR2 SYDVKM. The germline V and J ends were trimmed by 8 bases and 10 bases, with 18 bases remaining between them. The CDR3 loop reads CASRFSGLRSPLHF. The CDR3, as DNA: TGTGCCAGCCGCTTTTCGGGTTTACGGTCACCCCTCCACTTT.

This clone was seen just once. J is TRBJ1-1 and V is TRBV10-2; 8 nucleotides agree with TRBD1. Germline loops: CDR1 WSHSY, CDR2 SAAADI. The length of the CDR3 is 12 residues. The ends lost 7 bases at V and 7 bases at J; junction bases unmatched: 5. The CDR3 bases are TGCGCCAGCAAGTCGGACAGGGATGAAGCTTTCTTT. This codes for CASKSDRDEAFF.

The chain recombines TRBV9 with TRBJ1-4; possible D gene TRBD1, 5 bases. The CDR3 has 17 amino acids. V was pared by 0 bases and J by 3 bases, with 15 bases between. From germline, CDR1 is SGDLS and CDR2 YYNGEE. The CDR3 nucleotides read TGTGCCAGCAGCGTAGGCCAGGGCGGAGGGTCTAATGAAAAACTGTTTTTT. Protein sequence: CASSVGQGGGSNEKLFF.

The rearrangement links TRBV28 to TRBJ1-1; D is unclear. CDR3 length: 14 residues. The V and J ends lost 5 bases and 4 bases respectively, with 14 bases between them. The V gene's germline CDR1 is MDHEN and CDR2 SYDVKM. The CDR3 loop is CASSPTPLGTEAFF. In nucleotides, the CDR3 is TGTGCCAGCAGTCCCACCCCGCTAGGCACTGAAGCTTTCTTT.

This chain links TRBV5-1 with TRBJ2-5; weak D call: TRBD2 (6 bases). Germline V lookup: CDR1 SGHRS, CDR2 YFSETQ. The ends were cut back, 6 bases at V and 2 bases at J, with 20 bases in the middle. The CDR3 is 16 residues long. CDR3 bases: TGCGCCAGCACCTCACTTGGAGGCGGGGAACAAGAGACCCAGTACTTC. This codes for CASTSLGGGEQETQYF.

This clone has more than one count but fewer than ten. The rearrangement uses TRBV10-2 and TRBJ2-4, with D perhaps matching TRBD1 (6 bases). V lost 4 bases, J lost 5 bases, and 9 bases lay in between. The germline gives CDR1 WSHSY, CDR2 SAAADI. The CDR3 has 13 amino acids. In DNA, the CDR3 is TGCGCCAGCAGTGCAGGGGATCAAAACATTCAGTACTTC. Encoded protein: CASSAGDQNIQYF.

V and J are TRBV9 and TRBJ2-7, with 7 positions matching TRBD1. Germline CDR1 SGDLS, CDR2 YYNGEE. J gave up 6 bases and V 4 bases, and 10 bases lay outside the gene matches. The CDR3 runs 14 residues. The CDR3 region has the DNA TGTGCCAGCAGCCCCTGGGACAGACTCTCCGAGCAGTACTTC. It codes for CASSPWDRLSEQYF.

V gene TRBV30 combines with J gene TRBJ2-7, with 7 bases that match TRBD2. V trimming: 0 bases; J trimming: 2 bases; junction bases outside the gene matches: 4. Germline V gene data show CDR1 as GTSNPN and CDR2 as SVGIG (reference sequence). CDR3 length: 14 amino acids. For the CDR3, the DNA is TGTGCCTGGAGTGTTGGCGGGGGACCCTACGAGCAGTACTTC. Translation: CAWSVGGGPYEQYF.

The chain is built from TRBV27 and TRBJ2-7, with 8 positions matching TRBD1. The germline V gene has CDR1 MNHEY and CDR2 SMNVEV (reference sequence). V gave up 6 bases and J gave up 4 bases; unmatched junction bases: 8. The CDR3 is 14 amino acids. CDR3 sequence reads: CASSVRDRSYEQYF. Here the CDR3 DNA reads TGTGCCAGCAGCGTCCGGGACAGGTCATACGAGCAGTACTTC.